Listed below are T cell receptor beta chains from one sample, sequenced in a study of blood T cells in healthy people across ages. TCRdb recomputed calls from the 5' RACE reads with MiXCR, one row per CDR3 protein. The data hold fewer than 900,000 distinct CDR3 sequences, with roughly 43% observed a single time. Sequencing was done on a sample of blood. These receptors all stem from a woman aged 55-70 years in good health. The CDR3 runs from the conserved cysteine through the conserved F or W. A D gene is named only where the DNA matches it firmly. Only some rows state a clone size, as once, few, many or a class for expanded clones.

J	V	D	size	CDR3	DNA
TRBJ1-2	TRBV10-3	.	few	CAISEGEVRGYTF	TGTGCCATCAGTGAGGGGGAGGTTAGAGGCTACACCTTC
TRBJ1-1	TRBV20-1	.	.	CSARDEGVNTEAFF	TGCAGTGCTAGAGATGAGGGAGTAAACACTGAAGCTTTCTTT
TRBJ2-1	TRBV7-7	TRBD2	few	CASSLGGSGAINEQFF	TGTGCTAGCAGCTTAGGCGGGAGTGGGGCCATCAATGAGCAGTTCTTC
TRBJ2-7	TRBV5-1	.	.	CASSLDPTSYEQYF	TGCGCCAGCAGCTTGGATCCGACCTCCTACGAGCAGTACTTC
TRBJ1-2	TRBV5-5	.	.	CASSFLLGDSYGYTF	TGTGCCAGCAGCTTTTTGCTAGGGGACTCCTATGGCTACACCTTC
TRBJ2-4	TRBV5-6	TRBD1	.	CASSDLQGQQYF	TGTGCCAGCAGCGACCTACAGGGGCAGCAGTACTTC
TRBJ1-2	TRBV20-1	.	.	CSAPVAGASGYTF	TGCAGTGCTCCAGTGGCGGGGGCGTCTGGCTACACCTTC
TRBJ2-3	TRBV12-3/TRBV12-4	.	.	CASGQVADTQYF	TGTGCCAGCGGGCAGGTCGCAGATACGCAGTATTTT
TRBJ2-2	TRBV12-5	.	few	CASGLVLGYTGELFF	TGTGCTAGTGGTTTGGTACTGGGGTACACCGGGGAGCTGTTTTTT
TRBJ2-7	TRBV28	.	few	CASSLATHSYEQYF	TGTGCCAGCAGTTTGGCTACGCACTCCTACGAGCAGTACTTC
TRBJ2-2	TRBV6-1	.	.	CASSESLTGELFF	TGTGCCAGCAGTGAATCTCTCACCGGGGAGCTGTTTTTT
TRBJ1-2	TRBV5-6	.	.	CASSLGRAGYTF	TGTGCCAGCAGCTTGGGCAGGGCTGGCTACACCTTC
TRBJ1-1	TRBV6-2/TRBV6-3	.	.	CASRLQGGGAFF	TGTGCCAGCAGGCTACAGGGCGGGGGAGCTTTCTTT
TRBJ2-5	TRBV20-1	TRBD2	.	CSAETSGSRWQYF	TGCAGTGCTGAGACTAGCGGGAGCCGTTGGCAGTACTTC
TRBJ2-7	TRBV6-2/TRBV6-3	.	.	CASSDSSDYEQYF	TGTGCCAGCAGTGACTCTAGCGACTACGAGCAGTACTTC
TRBJ2-3	TRBV6-1	TRBD2	few	CASSDGLVPTDTQYF	TGTGCCAGCAGTGATGGACTAGTACCCACAGATACGCAGTATTTT
TRBJ1-2	TRBV20-1	TRBD1	.	CSATRDRGGYGHTF	TGCAGTGCTACCCGGGACAGGGGTGGCTATGGCCACACCTTC
TRBJ2-1	TRBV4-2	.	.	CASSQDDSGPHNEQFF	TGTGCCAGCAGCCAAGATGATAGCGGTCCGCACAATGAGCAGTTCTTC
TRBJ2-5	TRBV18	.	few	CASSPSWGETQYF	TGTGCCAGCTCACCGTCTTGGGGGGAGACCCAGTACTTC
TRBJ2-1	TRBV29-1	.	few	CSVEALNGNEQFF	TGCAGCGTTGAAGCTCTTAACGGTAATGAGCAGTTCTTC
TRBJ2-5	TRBV10-3	.	.	CAISEPKSVETQYF	TGTGCCATCAGTGAGCCTAAGTCAGTAGAGACCCAGTACTTC
TRBJ2-3	TRBV11-2	TRBD2	.	CASSFNRGLAGNAASTDTQYF	TGTGCCAGCAGCTTCAATCGGGGACTAGCGGGAAATGCGGCTAGCACAGATACGCAGTATTTT
TRBJ2-5	TRBV7-7	TRBD1	.	CASSRTGRGETQYF	TGTGCCAGCAGCCGGACAGGGAGAGGAGAGACCCAGTACTTC
TRBJ2-1	TRBV5-5	TRBD2	many	CASSLSGGAGNEQFF	TGTGCCAGCAGCCTGAGCGGGGGGGCCGGGAATGAGCAGTTCTTC
TRBJ2-3	TRBV12-3/TRBV12-4	TRBD2	.	CASSPWTSVTTDTQYF	TGTGCCAGCAGTCCCTGGACTAGCGTGACCACAGATACGCAGTATTTT